This TCR beta chain was found in a study of T cells in Graves' hyperthyroidism and ophthalmopathy. Notes on the study in general: Patients with ophthalmopathy were separated from those with stable hyperthyroidism by a 13 V-J model. Most thyroid clonotypes that were expanded above 0.001 also turned up in blood.

RNA transcripts served as the template for amplifying TCR beta CDR3 regions. The HTBI set primed first-round TCR CDR3 RT-PCR. TCRdb independently ran MiXCR on the multiplex PCR reads; one entry per CDR3 protein. The repertoire holds fewer than 900,000 distinct CDR3 sequences, around 20% seen once, with over 15% in the top ten. This clonotype showed up just a few times. The antigen is unknown. Diagnosing involved the use of clinical symptoms, serum thyroxine and TRAb, thyroid ultrasound and orbital computed tomography. Germline lookup yields CDR1 LGHDT and CDR2 YNNKEL (reference sequence). The CDR3 has 16 amino acids. Trimming pared 0 bases from V and 4 bases from J, leaving 12 bases between.

The rearrangement joins TRBV3-1 to TRBJ1-4; D remains ambiguous. The sequence was collected from a woman aged 45-59 years with Graves' hyperthyroidism that later progressed to Graves' ophthalmopathy. Sequencing was done on a sample of blood. The CDR3: CASSQERATVNEKLFF. The CDR3 DNA is TGTGCCAGCAGCCAAGAAAGGGCGACGGTTAATGAAAAACTGTTTTTT.